These T cell receptor beta chains were read from a single sample in a study of Tregs in tolerant kidney transplant recipients. Only in-frame clones appear in the TCRdb table, and some are missing; sequencing was by immunoSEQ multiplex PCR. The sample yields about 240,000 clones, more than 65% seen once. Input material: CD4+ T cells from blood. All receptors derive from a human donor in good health. Each CDR3 is given with its conserved first and last residue. Fields, in order: CDR3 length, V gene, CDR3 protein.

>15|TRBV7-8
CASSLVPSVGYEQYF
>15|TRBV7-3
CASSPSGGCSYGYTF
>15|TRBV2
CASSAGTSGRLEQYF
>16|TRBV18
CASSPRRMAGHYEQYF
>14|TRBV6-5
CASRQTSGAGELFF
>13|TRBV7-2
CASSFRGVYEQYF
>14|TRBV13
CASRARGSTDTQYF
>18|TRBV11-1
CASSLGGLAGGHGGAQYF
>16|TRBV27
CASRPQGGWNTGELFF
>13|TRBV29-1
CSVTWGPPLSFTF
>16|TRBV25-1
CASSEYGGLNTGELFF
>18|TRBV5-3
CARSFKKGGQSPPNEQYF
>12|TRBV7-9
CASSFDPGELFF
>16|TRBV4-1
CASSQYFAGDEDTQYF
>13|TRBV2
CTSSGAGEGGYTF
>16|TRBV2
CASSNPPGQGAWEQYF
>14|TRBV5-1
CASSLPSSRGELFF